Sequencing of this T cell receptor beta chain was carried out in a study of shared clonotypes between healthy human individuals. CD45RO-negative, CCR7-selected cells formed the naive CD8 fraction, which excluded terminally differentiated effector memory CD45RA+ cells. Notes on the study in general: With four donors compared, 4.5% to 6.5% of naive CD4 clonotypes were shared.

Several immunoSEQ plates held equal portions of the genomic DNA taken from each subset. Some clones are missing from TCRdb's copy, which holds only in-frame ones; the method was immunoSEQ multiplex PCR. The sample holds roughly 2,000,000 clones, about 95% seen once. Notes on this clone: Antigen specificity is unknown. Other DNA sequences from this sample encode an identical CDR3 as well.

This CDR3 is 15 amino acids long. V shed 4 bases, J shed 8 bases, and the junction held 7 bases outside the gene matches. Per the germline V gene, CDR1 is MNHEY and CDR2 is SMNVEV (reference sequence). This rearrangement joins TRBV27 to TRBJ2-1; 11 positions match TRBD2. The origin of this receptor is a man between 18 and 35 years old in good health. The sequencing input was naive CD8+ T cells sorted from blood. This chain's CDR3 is CASSSLAGVIDEQFF. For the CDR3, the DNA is TGTGCCAGCAGTTCACTAGCGGGAGTCATTGATGAGCAGTTCTTC.